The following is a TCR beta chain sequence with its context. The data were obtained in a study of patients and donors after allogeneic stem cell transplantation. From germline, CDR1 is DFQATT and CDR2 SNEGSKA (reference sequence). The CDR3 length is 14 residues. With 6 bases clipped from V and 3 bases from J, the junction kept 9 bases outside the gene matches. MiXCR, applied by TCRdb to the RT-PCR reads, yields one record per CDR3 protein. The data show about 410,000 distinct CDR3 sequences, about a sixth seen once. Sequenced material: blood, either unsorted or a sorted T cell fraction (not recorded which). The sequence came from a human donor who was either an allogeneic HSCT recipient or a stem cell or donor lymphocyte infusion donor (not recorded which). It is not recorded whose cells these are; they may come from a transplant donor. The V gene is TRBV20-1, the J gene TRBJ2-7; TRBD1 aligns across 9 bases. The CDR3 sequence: CSAPTPGQGYEQYF. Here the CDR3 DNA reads TGCAGTGCCCCCACGCCGGGACAGGGCTACGAGCAGTACTTC.